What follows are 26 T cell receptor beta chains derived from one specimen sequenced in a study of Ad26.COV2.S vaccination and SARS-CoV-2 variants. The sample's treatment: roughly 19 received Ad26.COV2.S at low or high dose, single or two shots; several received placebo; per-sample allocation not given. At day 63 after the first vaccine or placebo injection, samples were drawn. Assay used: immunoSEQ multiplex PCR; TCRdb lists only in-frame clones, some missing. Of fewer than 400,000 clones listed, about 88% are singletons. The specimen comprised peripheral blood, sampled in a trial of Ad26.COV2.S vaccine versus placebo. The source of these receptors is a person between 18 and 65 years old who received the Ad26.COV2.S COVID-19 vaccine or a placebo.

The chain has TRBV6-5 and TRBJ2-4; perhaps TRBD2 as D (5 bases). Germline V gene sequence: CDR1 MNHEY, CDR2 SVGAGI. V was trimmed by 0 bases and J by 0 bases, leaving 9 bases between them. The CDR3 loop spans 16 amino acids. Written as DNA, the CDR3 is TGTGCCAGCAGTTACTCATTCAGCGGAGCCAAAAACATTCAGTACTTC. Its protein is CASSYSFSGAKNIQYF.

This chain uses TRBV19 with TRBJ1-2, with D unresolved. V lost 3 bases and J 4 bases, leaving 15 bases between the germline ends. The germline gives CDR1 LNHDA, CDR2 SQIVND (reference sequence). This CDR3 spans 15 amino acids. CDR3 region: CASSIQSGLAYGYTF. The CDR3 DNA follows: TGTGCCAGTAGTATTCAGTCCGGGCTTGCCTATGGCTACACCTTC.

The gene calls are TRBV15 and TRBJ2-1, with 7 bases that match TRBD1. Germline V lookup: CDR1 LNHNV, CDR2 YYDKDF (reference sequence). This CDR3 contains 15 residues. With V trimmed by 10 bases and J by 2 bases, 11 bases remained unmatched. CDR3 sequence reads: CAIQGSTGAYNEQFF. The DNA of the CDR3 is TGTGCCATCCAGGGTAGTACAGGGGCCTACAATGAGCAGTTCTTC.

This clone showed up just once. DNA for the CDR3: TGCGCCAGCAGCCCAAGACTAGCGGGGATTCACATTCAGTACTTC. Translated: CASSPRLAGIHIQYF. J is TRBJ2-4 and V is TRBV4-1; 11 bases line up with TRBD2. After removal of 4 bases from V and 8 bases from J, the junction contained 7 bases not matched to a gene. The length of the CDR3 is 15 residues. Germline values: CDR1 MGHRA, CDR2 YSYEKL.

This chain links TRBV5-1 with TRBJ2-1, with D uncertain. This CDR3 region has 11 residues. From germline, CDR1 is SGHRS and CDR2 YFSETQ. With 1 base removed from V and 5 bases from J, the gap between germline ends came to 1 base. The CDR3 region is CASSLHNEQFF. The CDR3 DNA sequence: TGCGCCAGCAGCTTGCACAATGAGCAGTTCTTC.

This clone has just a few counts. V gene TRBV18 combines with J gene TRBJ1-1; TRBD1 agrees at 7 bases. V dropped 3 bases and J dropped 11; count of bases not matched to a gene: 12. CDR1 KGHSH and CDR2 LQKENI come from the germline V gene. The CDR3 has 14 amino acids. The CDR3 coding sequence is TGTGCCAGCTCACCCGAAACAGGGGTGGGTAGGGCTTTCTTT. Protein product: CASSPETGVGRAFF.

The CDR3 DNA follows: TGTGCCAGCAGTGCAAGCGGGGTCAGCTACGAGCAGTACTTC. Residues: CASSASGVSYEQYF. This chain joins TRBV2 and TRBJ2-7, with TRBD2 identical over 7 bases. This CDR3 is 14 amino acids long. Germline V CDR1 and CDR2: SNHLY, FYNNEI. V lost 4 bases to trimming and J lost 3 bases; unmatched junction nucleotides: 6.

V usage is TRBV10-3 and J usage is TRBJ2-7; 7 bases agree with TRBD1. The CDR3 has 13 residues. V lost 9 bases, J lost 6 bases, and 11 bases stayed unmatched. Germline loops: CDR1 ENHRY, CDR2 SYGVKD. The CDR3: CAIGDRRDGEQYF. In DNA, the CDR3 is TGTGCCATTGGGGACAGAAGGGATGGCGAGCAGTACTTC.

In nucleotides, the CDR3 is TGTGCCAGCAGTTACGGTGCCAGCTTCTCTGGAAACACCATATATTTT. Translated, it gives CASSYGASFSGNTIYF. This chain connects TRBV6-5 to TRBJ1-3, with D unclear. V dropped 2 bases and J dropped 0 bases, with 11 bases sitting between them. Germline V gene sequence: CDR1 MNHEY, CDR2 SVGAGI. The CDR3 covers 16 residues.

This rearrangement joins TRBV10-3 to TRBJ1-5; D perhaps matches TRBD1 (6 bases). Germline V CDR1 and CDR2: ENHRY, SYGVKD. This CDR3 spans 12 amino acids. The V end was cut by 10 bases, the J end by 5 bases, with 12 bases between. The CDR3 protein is CATTPGDQPQHF. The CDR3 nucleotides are TGTGCCACCACTCCAGGGGATCAGCCCCAGCATTTT.

CDR3 residues: CASSSSDPVTGELFF. As DNA, the CDR3 is TGTGCCAGCAGCTCCTCGGACCCGGTAACCGGGGAGCTGTTTTTT. V gene TRBV11-3 combines with J gene TRBJ2-2; D remains unclear. Trimming took off 4 bases at V and 5 bases at J, with 14 bases between the two ends. This CDR3 has 15 residues. Germline V gives CDR1 SGHNT, CDR2 YENEEA.

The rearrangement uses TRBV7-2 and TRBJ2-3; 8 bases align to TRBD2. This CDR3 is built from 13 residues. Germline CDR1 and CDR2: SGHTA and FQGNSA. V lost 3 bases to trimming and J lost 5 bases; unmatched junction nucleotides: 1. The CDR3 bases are TGTGCCAGCAGCTTTCGGGGGGGAGATACGCAGTATTTT. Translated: CASSFRGGDTQYF.

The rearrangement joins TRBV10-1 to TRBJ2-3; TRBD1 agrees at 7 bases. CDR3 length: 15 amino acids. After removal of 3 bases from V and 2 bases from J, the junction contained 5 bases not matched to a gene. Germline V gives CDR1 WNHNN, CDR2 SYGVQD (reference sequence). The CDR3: CASSERQGDTDTQYF. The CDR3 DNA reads TGCGCCAGCAGTGAAAGGCAGGGGGACACAGATACGCAGTATTTT.

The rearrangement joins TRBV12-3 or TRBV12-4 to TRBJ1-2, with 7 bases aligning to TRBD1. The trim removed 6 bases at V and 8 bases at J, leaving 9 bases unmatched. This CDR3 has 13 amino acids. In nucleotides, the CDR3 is TGTGCCAGCAGCGAGGGACAGATGAGGGGCTACACCTTC. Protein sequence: CASSEGQMRGYTF.

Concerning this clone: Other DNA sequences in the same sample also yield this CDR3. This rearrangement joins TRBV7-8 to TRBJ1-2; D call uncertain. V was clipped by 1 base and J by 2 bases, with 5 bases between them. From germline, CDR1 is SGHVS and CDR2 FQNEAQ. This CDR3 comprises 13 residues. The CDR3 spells CASSLGGNYGYTF. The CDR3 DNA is TGTGCCAGCAGCTTAGGAGGGAACTATGGCTACACCTTC.

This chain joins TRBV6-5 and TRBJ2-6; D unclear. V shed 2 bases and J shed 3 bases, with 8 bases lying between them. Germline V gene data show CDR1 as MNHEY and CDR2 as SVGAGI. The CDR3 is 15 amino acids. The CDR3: CASSYLPLGANVLTF. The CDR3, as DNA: TGTGCCAGCAGTTACCTTCCACTTGGGGCCAACGTCCTGACTTTC.

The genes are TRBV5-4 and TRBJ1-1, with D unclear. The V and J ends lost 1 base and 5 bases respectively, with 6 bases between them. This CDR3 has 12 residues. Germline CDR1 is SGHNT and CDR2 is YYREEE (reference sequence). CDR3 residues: CASSLLGTEAFF. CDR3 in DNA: TGTGCCAGCAGCTTGTTGGGGACTGAAGCTTTCTTT. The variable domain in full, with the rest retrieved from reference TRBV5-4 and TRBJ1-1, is ETGVTQSPTHLIKTRGQQVTLRCSSQSGHNTVSWYQQALGQGPQFIFQYYREEENGRGNFPPRFSGLQFPNYSSELNVNALELDDSALYLCASSLLGTEAFFGQGTRLTVV.

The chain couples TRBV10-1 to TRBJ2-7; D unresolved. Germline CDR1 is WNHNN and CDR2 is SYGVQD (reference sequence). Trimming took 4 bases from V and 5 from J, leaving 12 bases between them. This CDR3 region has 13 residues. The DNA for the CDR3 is TGCGCCAGCAGTGCTTCTGGGATCGACGAGCAGTACTTC. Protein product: CASSASGIDEQYF.

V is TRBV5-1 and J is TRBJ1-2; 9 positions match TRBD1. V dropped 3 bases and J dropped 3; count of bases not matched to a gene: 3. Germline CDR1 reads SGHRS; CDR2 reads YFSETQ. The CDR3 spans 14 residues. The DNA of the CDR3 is TGCGCCAGCAGCTCTCGGACAGGGGACTATGGCTACACCTTC. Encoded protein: CASSSRTGDYGYTF.

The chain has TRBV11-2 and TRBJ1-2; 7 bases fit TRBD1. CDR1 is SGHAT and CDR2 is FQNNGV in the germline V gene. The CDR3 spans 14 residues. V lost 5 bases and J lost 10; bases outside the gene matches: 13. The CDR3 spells CASSPTDRDFAYTF. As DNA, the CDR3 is TGTGCCAGCAGCCCGACCGACAGGGACTTTGCCTACACCTTC.

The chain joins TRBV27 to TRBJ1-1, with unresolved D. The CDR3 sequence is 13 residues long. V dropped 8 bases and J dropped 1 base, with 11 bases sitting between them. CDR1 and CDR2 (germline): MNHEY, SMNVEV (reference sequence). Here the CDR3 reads CASLSFQNTEAFF. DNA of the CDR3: TGTGCCAGCTTAAGTTTCCAGAACACTGAAGCTTTCTTT.

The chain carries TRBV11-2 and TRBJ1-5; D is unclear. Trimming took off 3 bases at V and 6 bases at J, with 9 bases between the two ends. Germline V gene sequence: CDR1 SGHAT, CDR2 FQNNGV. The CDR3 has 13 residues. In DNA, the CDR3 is TGTGCCAGCAGCTTTTTTCAGACTCAGCCCCAGCATTTT. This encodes CASSFFQTQPQHF.

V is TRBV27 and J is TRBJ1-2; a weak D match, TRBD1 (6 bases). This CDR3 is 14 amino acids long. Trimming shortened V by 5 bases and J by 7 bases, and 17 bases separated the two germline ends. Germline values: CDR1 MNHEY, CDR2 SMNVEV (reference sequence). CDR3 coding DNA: TGTGCCAGCAGTCCCGTGGGGGCGGGGTCTGGCTACACCTTC. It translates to CASSPVGAGSGYTF.

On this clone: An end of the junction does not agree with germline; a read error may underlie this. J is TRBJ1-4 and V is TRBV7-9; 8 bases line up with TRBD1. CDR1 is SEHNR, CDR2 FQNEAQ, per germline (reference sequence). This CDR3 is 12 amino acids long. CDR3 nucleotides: TGTGCCAGCAGCTTAGCGACCACGGACAGGGTTTTT. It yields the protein CASSLATTDRVF.

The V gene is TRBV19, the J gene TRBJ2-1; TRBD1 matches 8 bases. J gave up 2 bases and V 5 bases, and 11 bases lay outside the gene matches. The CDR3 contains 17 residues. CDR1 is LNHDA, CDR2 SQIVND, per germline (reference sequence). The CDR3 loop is CASSPSIQGAAYNEQFF. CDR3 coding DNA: TGTGCCAGTAGTCCCAGCATCCAGGGGGCCGCCTACAATGAGCAGTTCTTC. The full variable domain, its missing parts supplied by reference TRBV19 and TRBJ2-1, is DGGITQSPKYLFRKEGQNVTLSCEQNLNHDAMYWYRQDPGQGLRLIYYSQIVNDFQKGDIAEGYSVSREKKESFPLTVTSAQKNPTAFYLCASSPSIQGAAYNEQFFGPGTRLTVL.

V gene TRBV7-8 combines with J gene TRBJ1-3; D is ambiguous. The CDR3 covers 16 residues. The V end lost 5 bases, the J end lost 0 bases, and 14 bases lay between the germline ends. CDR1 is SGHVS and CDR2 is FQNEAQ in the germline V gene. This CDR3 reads CASSGSKSSSGNTIYF. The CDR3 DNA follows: TGTGCCAGCAGCGGTAGTAAGTCGAGCTCTGGAAACACCATATATTTT.